Listed below are T cell receptor beta chains from one sample, sequenced in a study of OX40 agonist ivuxolimab in advanced cancers. The repertoire was sequenced with immunoSEQ multiplex PCR; TCRdb's copy has only in-frame clones and lacks some. The sample lists about 62,000 clones, roughly 87% occurring once. Sequencing used CD4+ or CD8+ T cells sorted from blood, obtained in a trial of the OX40 agonist ivuxolimab. The receptors derive from an adult with an advanced solid tumor such as melanoma, head and neck, liver or kidney cancer. Each CDR3 is given with its conserved first and last residue. The order of the fields is clone size, J gene, D gene, V gene, CDR3 length, CDR3 DNA, CDR3 protein. D genes are given only for firm matches. A row's size may be missing; if present it is once, few, many or a size class.

size: few
J: TRBJ1-2
D: TRBD1
V: TRBV19
length: 15
DNA: TGTGCCAGTAGTCACGACCTGACAGGGGGCGTTGGCTACACCTTC
CDR3: CASSHDLTGGVGYTF

size: .
J: TRBJ2-3
D: .
V: TRBV9
length: 13
DNA: TGTGCCAGCGGGTTCGGGTCCACAGATACGCAGTATTTT
CDR3: CASGFGSTDTQYF

size: .
J: TRBJ2-7
D: TRBD1
V: TRBV5-5
length: 17
DNA: TGTGCCAGCAGCCTCCACCTGGACAGGGTGCAACCCTACGAGCAGTACTTC
CDR3: CASSLHLDRVQPYEQYF

size: few
J: TRBJ2-3
D: TRBD1
V: TRBV6-1
length: 15
DNA: TGTGCCAGCCTTACGAGGACAGGGGGCAGCGATACGCAGTATTTT
CDR3: CASLTRTGGSDTQYF

size: .
J: TRBJ2-3
D: TRBD1
V: TRBV6-5
length: 14
DNA: TGTGCCAGCAGCTCAGGGGGTAGCACAGATACGCAGTATTTT
CDR3: CASSSGGSTDTQYF

size: .
J: TRBJ2-7
D: .
V: TRBV5-1
length: 16
DNA: TGCGCCAGCAGCTCTGAATTCCAGACAGGATCCTACGAGCAGTACTTC
CDR3: CASSSEFQTGSYEQYF

size: .
J: TRBJ2-3
D: TRBD2
V: TRBV30
length: 13
DNA: TGTGCCTGGAGCCGGGAGGGGGCAGATACGCAGTATTTT
CDR3: CAWSREGADTQYF

size: .
J: TRBJ2-1
D: .
V: TRBV11-2
length: 16
DNA: TGTGCCAGCACCCTGACCGTTGTCCCAGCCTACAATGAGCAGTTCTTC
CDR3: CASTLTVVPAYNEQFF

size: .
J: TRBJ1-5
D: .
V: TRBV5-8
length: 14
DNA: TGTGCCAGCAGAACCGAGGGGTTGGGGCAGCCCCAGCATTTT
CDR3: CASRTEGLGQPQHF

size: .
J: TRBJ2-6
D: TRBD2
V: TRBV9
length: 16
DNA: TGTGCCAGCAGCGGACTAGCGGGCTCTGGGGCCAACGTCCTGACTTTC
CDR3: CASSGLAGSGANVLTF

size: .
J: TRBJ1-5
D: .
V: TRBV6-5
length: 14
DNA: TGTGCCAGCAGAGACCAGGGGATCAATCAGCCCCAGCATTTT
CDR3: CASRDQGINQPQHF

size: .
J: TRBJ2-7
D: TRBD2
V: TRBV6-1
length: 12
DNA: TGTGCCAGCCAGCGGGGCGCCTACGAGCAGTACTTC
CDR3: CASQRGAYEQYF

size: .
J: TRBJ2-7
D: .
V: TRBV5-4
length: 13
DNA: TGTGCCAGCAGCTTGGGCTTGGACTACGAGCAGTACTTC
CDR3: CASSLGLDYEQYF

size: .
J: TRBJ1-4
D: .
V: TRBV4-2
length: 15
DNA: TGTGCCAGCAGCCCCTCAGGGTCAACTAATGAAAAACTGTTTTTT
CDR3: CASSPSGSTNEKLFF

size: .
J: TRBJ1-3
D: .
V: TRBV27
length: 15
DNA: TGTGCCAGCAGTTCAACTGGACTGGGGCCAGGCACCATATATTTT
CDR3: CASSSTGLGPGTIYF

size: .
J: TRBJ2-1
D: .
V: TRBV2
length: 15
DNA: TGTGCCAGCAGTGAAGAAGTACGGGGGGCGAATGAGCAGTTCTTC
CDR3: CASSEEVRGANEQFF

size: once
J: TRBJ2-3
D: TRBD2
V: TRBV5-1
length: 15
DNA: TGCGCCAGCAGCTTGCAGAGCGGGGTCACAGATACGCAGTATTTT
CDR3: CASSLQSGVTDTQYF

size: .
J: TRBJ1-5
D: .
V: TRBV19
length: 16
DNA: TGTGCCAGTAGTATTGGGGGCAGGGGAAGGGGTCAGCCCCAGCATTTT
CDR3: CASSIGGRGRGQPQHF

size: .
J: TRBJ2-1
D: TRBD2
V: TRBV5-1
length: 14
DNA: TGCGCCAGCAGCTTGGTCGCGGGGGGGAATGAGCAGTTCTTC
CDR3: CASSLVAGGNEQFF

size: .
J: TRBJ1-1
D: TRBD1
V: TRBV6-5
length: 14
DNA: TGTGCCAGCAGCTACGGACAGGGTTTCACTGAAGCTTTCTTT
CDR3: CASSYGQGFTEAFF

size: .
J: TRBJ2-1
D: .
V: TRBV5-1
length: 12
DNA: TGCGCCAGCAGCTTGGTACGGGATGAGCAGTTCTTC
CDR3: CASSLVRDEQFF

size: .
J: TRBJ1-5
D: .
V: TRBV9
length: 13
DNA: TGTGCCAGCAGCGGCGCCGAGTCTCAGCCCCAGCATTTT
CDR3: CASSGAESQPQHF

size: .
J: TRBJ1-2
D: .
V: TRBV5-1
length: 15
DNA: TGCGCCAGCAGCTTGGAGGACCCCAAAGCCTATGGCTACACCTTC
CDR3: CASSLEDPKAYGYTF

size: .
J: TRBJ2-2
D: .
V: TRBV2
length: 13
DNA: TGTGCCAGCATGGAGGCGCCCAGGGGGGAGCTGTTTTTT
CDR3: CASMEAPRGELFF

size: .
J: TRBJ1-3
D: .
V: TRBV19
length: 16
DNA: TGTGCCAGTATGATCGGGCGGAAGATATTCGGAAACACCATATATTTT
CDR3: CASMIGRKIFGNTIYF

size: .
J: TRBJ1-1
D: .
V: TRBV13
length: 15
DNA: TGTGCCAGCAGCTCAGCGGGGGGGGCGAACACTGAAGCTTTCTTT
CDR3: CASSSAGGANTEAFF

size: .
J: TRBJ2-2
D: .
V: TRBV9
length: 15
DNA: TGTGCCAGCAGCGAATCAACAGGGAACACCGGGGAGCTGTTTTTT
CDR3: CASSESTGNTGELFF

size: .
J: TRBJ2-1
D: .
V: TRBV9
length: 13
DNA: TGTGCCAGCAGCGTAGAGAGCATCGATGAGCAGTTCTTC
CDR3: CASSVESIDEQFF

size: .
J: TRBJ1-3
D: .
V: TRBV10-3
length: 16
DNA: TGTGCCATCAGTGACCCGACAGCCAGCTCTGGAAACACCATATATTTT
CDR3: CAISDPTASSGNTIYF

size: .
J: TRBJ2-3
D: TRBD2
V: TRBV19
length: 16
DNA: TGTGCCACCTCACGTTTGGGACTAGCGGGATTAGATACGCAGTATTTT
CDR3: CATSRLGLAGLDTQYF

size: once
J: TRBJ2-4
D: .
V: TRBV5-1
length: 14
DNA: TGCGCCAGCAGCTCGGACCCAGCCAAAAACATTCAGTACTTC
CDR3: CASSSDPAKNIQYF